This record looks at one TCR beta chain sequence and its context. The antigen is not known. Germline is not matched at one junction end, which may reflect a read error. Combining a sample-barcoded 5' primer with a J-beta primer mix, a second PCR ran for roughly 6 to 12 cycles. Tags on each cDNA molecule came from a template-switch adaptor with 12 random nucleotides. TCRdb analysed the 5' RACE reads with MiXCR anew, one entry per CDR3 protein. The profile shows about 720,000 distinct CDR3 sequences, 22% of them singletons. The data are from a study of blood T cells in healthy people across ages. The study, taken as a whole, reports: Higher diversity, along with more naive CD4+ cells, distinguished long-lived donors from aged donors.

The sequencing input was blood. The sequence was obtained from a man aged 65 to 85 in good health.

CDR3 coding DNA: TGTGCCGGCAGCCAAGCCCCCTTCGAAGCTTTCTTT. The encoded protein is CAGSQAPFEAFF. The chain carries TRBV14 and TRBJ1-1, with no clear D. Germline loops: CDR1 SGHDN, CDR2 FVKESK. This CDR3 is 12 amino acids long.